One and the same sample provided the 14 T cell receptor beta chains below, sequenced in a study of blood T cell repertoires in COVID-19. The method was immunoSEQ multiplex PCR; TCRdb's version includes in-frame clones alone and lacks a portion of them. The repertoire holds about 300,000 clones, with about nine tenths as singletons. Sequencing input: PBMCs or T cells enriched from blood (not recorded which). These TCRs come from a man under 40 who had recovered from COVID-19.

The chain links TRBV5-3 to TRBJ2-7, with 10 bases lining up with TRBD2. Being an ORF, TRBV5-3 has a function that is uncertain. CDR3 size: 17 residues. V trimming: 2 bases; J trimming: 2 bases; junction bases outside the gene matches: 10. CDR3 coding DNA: TGTGCCAGAAGCTTTTTTAAGCGGGAGGGCCAACCCTACGAGCAGTACTTC. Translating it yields CARSFFKREGQPYEQYF.

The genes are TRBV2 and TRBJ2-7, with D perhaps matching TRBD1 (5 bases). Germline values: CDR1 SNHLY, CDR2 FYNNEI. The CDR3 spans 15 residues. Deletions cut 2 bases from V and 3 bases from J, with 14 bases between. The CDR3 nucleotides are TGTGCCAGCAGTGAATATCCAGGGCTTATCTACGAGCAGTACTTC. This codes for CASSEYPGLIYEQYF.

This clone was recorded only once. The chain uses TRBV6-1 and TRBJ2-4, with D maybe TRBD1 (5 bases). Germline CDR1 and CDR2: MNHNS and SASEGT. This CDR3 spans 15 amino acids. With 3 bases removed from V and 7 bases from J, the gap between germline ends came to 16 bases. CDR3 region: CASSEGPRLGNIQYF. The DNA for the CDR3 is TGTGCCAGCAGTGAGGGGCCTCGATTGGGTAACATTCAGTACTTC.

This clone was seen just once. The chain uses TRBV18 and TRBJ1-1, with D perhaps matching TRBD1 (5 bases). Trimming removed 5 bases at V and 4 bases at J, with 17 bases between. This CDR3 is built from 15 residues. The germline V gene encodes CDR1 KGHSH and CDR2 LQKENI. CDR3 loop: CASSIPQGVSTEAFF. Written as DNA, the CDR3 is TGTGCCAGCTCAATACCGCAGGGCGTGAGCACTGAAGCTTTCTTT.

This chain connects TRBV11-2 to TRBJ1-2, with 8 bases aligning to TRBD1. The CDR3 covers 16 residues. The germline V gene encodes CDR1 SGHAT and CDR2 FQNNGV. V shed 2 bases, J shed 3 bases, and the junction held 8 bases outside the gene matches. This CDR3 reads CASSLSPQGADYGYTF. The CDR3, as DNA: TGTGCCAGCAGCTTATCCCCGCAGGGGGCGGACTATGGCTACACCTTC.

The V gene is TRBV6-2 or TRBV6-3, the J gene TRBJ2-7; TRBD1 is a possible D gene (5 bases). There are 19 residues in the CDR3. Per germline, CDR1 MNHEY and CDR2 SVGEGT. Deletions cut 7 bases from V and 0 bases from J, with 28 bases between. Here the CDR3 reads CASTPQTRGMSRSSYEQYF. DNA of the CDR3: TGTGCCAGCACCCCCCAGACAAGGGGAATGTCGAGAAGCTCCTACGAGCAGTACTTC.

CDR3 coding DNA: TGTGCCAGCAGCCAAGATGAGGGTAGCCCCGTCTATGGCTACACCTTC. This sequence encodes CASSQDEGSPVYGYTF. This chain links TRBV4-2 with TRBJ1-2; the D is unclear. The germline gives CDR1 LGHNA, CDR2 YNFKEQ. V was shortened by 0 bases and J by 4 bases, with 15 bases between the two germline ends. The CDR3 extends over 16 amino acids.

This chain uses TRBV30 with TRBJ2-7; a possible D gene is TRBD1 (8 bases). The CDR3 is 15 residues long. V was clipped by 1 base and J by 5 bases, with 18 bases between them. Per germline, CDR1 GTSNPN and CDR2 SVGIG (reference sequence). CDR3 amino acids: CAWSGGGQAIDEQYF. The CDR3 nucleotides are TGTGCCTGGAGTGGGGGGGGACAGGCTATCGACGAGCAGTACTTC. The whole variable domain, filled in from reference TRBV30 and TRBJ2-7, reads SQTIHQWPATLVQPVGSPLSLECTVEGTSNPNLYWYRQAAGRGLQLLFYSVGIGQISSEVPQNLSASRPQDRQFILSSKKLLLSDSGFYLCAWSGGGQAIDEQYFGPGTRLTVT.

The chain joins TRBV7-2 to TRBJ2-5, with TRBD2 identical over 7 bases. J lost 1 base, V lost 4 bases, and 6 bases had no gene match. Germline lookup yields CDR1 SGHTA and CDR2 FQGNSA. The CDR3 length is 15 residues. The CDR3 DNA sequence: TGTGCCAGCAGCTGGATGCGGGGGTCCCAAGAGACCCAGTACTTC. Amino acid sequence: CASSWMRGSQETQYF.

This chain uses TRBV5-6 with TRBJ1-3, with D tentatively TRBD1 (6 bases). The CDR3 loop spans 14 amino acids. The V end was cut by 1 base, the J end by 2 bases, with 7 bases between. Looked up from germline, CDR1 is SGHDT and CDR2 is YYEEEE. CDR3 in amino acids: CASSLKGAGNTIYF. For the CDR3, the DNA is TGTGCCAGCAGCTTGAAGGGGGCTGGAAACACCATATATTTT.

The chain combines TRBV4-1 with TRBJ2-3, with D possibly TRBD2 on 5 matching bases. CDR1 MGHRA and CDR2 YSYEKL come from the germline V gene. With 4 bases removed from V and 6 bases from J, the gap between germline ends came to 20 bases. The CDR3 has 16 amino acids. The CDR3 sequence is CASSLTSWASGDTQYF. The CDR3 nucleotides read TGCGCCAGCAGCCTGACCTCGTGGGCGTCGGGGGATACGCAGTATTTT.

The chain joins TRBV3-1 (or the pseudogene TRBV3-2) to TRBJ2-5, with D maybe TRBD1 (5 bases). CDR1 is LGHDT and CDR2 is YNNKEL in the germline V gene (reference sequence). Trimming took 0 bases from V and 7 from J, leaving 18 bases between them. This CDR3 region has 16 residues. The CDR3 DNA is TGTGCCAGCAGCCAAGACTGGGGCAGAGGCAGTGGGACCCAGTACTTC. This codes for CASSQDWGRGSGTQYF.

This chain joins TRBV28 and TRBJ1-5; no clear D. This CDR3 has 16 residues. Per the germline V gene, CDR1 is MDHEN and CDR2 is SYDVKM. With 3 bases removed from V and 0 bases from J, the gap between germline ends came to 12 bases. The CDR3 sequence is CASSLEPIYSNQPQHF. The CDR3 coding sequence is TGTGCCAGCAGTTTGGAGCCGATATATAGCAATCAGCCCCAGCATTTT.

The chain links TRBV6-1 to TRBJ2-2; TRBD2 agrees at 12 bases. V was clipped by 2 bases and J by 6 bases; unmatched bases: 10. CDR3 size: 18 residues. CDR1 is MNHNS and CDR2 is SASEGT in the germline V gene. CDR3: CASSERRTSGIGSGELFF. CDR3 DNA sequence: TGTGCCAGCAGTGAACGTAGGACTAGCGGGATTGGGTCCGGGGAGCTGTTTTTT.